Listed below are T cell receptor beta chains from one sample, sequenced in a study of identical twins. Via MiXCR, TCRdb re-called the 5' RACE reads, giving one row per CDR3 protein. This sample has about 240,000 distinct CDR3 sequences; approximately 10% occur once, and the top ten carry 9% to 10%. The specimen sequenced was memory T cells sorted from blood. The receptors derive from a man aged 45-65 years in good health. The CDR3 runs from the conserved cysteine through the conserved F or W. The order of the fields is V gene, clone size, J gene, D gene, CDR3 DNA, CDR3 protein. A D gene is named only where the DNA matches it firmly. Clone size is stated in some rows and not others, as once, few, many or a class when expanded.

TRBV5-1,-,TRBJ1-1,-,TGCGCCAGCAGCTTGGTAGGGGATGGGACTGAAGCTTTCTTT,CASSLVGDGTEAFF
TRBV10-3,many,TRBJ2-5,-,TGTGCCCCCCGTACCGGAGAGACCCAGTACTTC,CAPRTGETQYF
TRBV6-6,many,TRBJ2-1,-,TGTGCCAGCAGTGGGGGGCAATACAATGAGCAGTTCTTC,CASSGGQYNEQFF
TRBV29-1,few,TRBJ1-4,TRBD1,TGCAGCGTTGGGAGGGACAGAAATGAAAAACTGTTTTTT,CSVGRDRNEKLFF
TRBV28,many,TRBJ1-5,TRBD1,TGTGCCAGCAGTTCCTACAAGGGGACAGCTTATCAGCCCCAGCATTTT,CASSSYKGTAYQPQHF
TRBV18,few,TRBJ2-2,TRBD1,TGTGCCAGCTCACCACCGGGGACAGGGATTACGAACACCGGGGAGCTGTTTTTT,CASSPPGTGITNTGELFF
TRBV27,-,TRBJ2-1,-,TGTGCCAGTGCTCCGGCGGCAGGGAGCTCCTACAATGAGCAGTTCTTC,CASAPAAGSSYNEQFF
TRBV29-1,few,TRBJ1-2,-,TGCAGCGTTGACCCCGGGGAAGACTATGGCTACACCTTC,CSVDPGEDYGYTF
TRBV12-3/TRBV12-4,many,TRBJ1-4,TRBD1,TGTGCCAGCACCCGGACAGGGGGCGGGAATGAAAAACTGTTTTTT,CASTRTGGGNEKLFF
TRBV6-2/TRBV6-3,many,TRBJ1-2,TRBD1,TGTGCCAGCAGTTACTCGAGGACAGGGGGTAACTATGGCTACACCTTC,CASSYSRTGGNYGYTF
TRBV19,-,TRBJ1-4,-,TGTGCCAGTAGTACGGTGGGACGGAATGAAAAACTGTTTTTT,CASSTVGRNEKLFF
TRBV29-1,few,TRBJ2-1,-,TGCAGCGTCCCCAGGGGCAGCTCCTACAATGAGCAGTTCTTC,CSVPRGSSYNEQFF
TRBV2,few,TRBJ2-3,TRBD2,TGTGCCAGCAGTACCACTAGCGGGAGAGAAACAGATACGCAGTATTTT,CASSTTSGRETDTQYF
TRBV6-2/TRBV6-3,many,TRBJ2-7,TRBD1,TGTGCCAGCAGTTACCCGACCGGGACAGGGCGCTCCTACGAGCAGTACTTC,CASSYPTGTGRSYEQYF
TRBV30,-,TRBJ1-2,-,TGTGCCTGGAGTCTCCATAACTATGGCTACACCTTC,CAWSLHNYGYTF
TRBV28,many,TRBJ1-6,-,TGTGCCAGCAGTTTTTTTTCGGTCTCCTATAATTCACCCCTCCACTTT,CASSFFSVSYNSPLHF
TRBV7-7,many,TRBJ2-5,TRBD2,TGTGCCAGCAGCTTGGGCGGGAGGAGCGAGACCCAGTACTTC,CASSLGGRSETQYF
TRBV30,-,TRBJ1-5,-,TGTGCCTGGAGTTTCAGCAATCAGCCCCAGCATTTT,CAWSFSNQPQHF
TRBV21-1,few,TRBJ2-5,-,TGTGCCAGCAGCAAAGGGGACACCGAGTACCAAGAGACCCAGTACTTC,CASSKGDTEYQETQYF
TRBV20-1,many,TRBJ2-4,-,TGCAGTGCTATCCCGGACGTACGATGGAACATTCAGTACTTC,CSAIPDVRWNIQYF
TRBV27,many,TRBJ1-2,TRBD1,TGTGCCAGCAGTCTGACGGGACAGGCCTTCCGGGGCATCTATGGCTACACCTTC,CASSLTGQAFRGIYGYTF
TRBV14,-,TRBJ1-2,-,TGTGCCAGCAGACCTCGAGGGGCGCGGGGCTACACCTTC,CASRPRGARGYTF
TRBV29-1,many,TRBJ2-3,-,TGCAGCGTGGAAAGAGGCTACTCTTTAGATACGCAGTATTTT,CSVERGYSLDTQYF
TRBV29-1,many,TRBJ2-7,-,TGCAGCGTTGAAGATCCGGAGGACGAGCAGTACTTC,CSVEDPEDEQYF
TRBV10-3,many,TRBJ1-1,TRBD1,TGTGCCATCAGTGAGCCACGACAGGGTGGGAACACTGAAGCTTTCTTT,CAISEPRQGGNTEAFF
TRBV5-1,-,TRBJ1-3,-,TGCGCCAGCAGCTTGATCGGCCTCTCTGGAAACACCATATATTTT,CASSLIGLSGNTIYF
TRBV20-1,many,TRBJ1-2,-,TGCAGTGCTAAACGGGGCAACTATGGCTACACCTTC,CSAKRGNYGYTF
TRBV12-3/TRBV12-4,few,TRBJ2-2,TRBD2,TGTGCCAGCAGTTTACCGACAGGGACTAGCGGGAGGGCCATCGGGGAGCTGTTTTTT,CASSLPTGTSGRAIGELFF
TRBV19,many,TRBJ2-2,-,TGTGCCAGTACCGACCGGGACAAAAACACCGGGGAGCTGTTTTTT,CASTDRDKNTGELFF
TRBV25-1,-,TRBJ2-1,-,TGTGCCAGCAGTTCACCCGTTGAGTCCTACAATGAGCAGTTCTTC,CASSSPVESYNEQFF
TRBV25-1,-,TRBJ2-5,TRBD2,TGTGCCAGCAGCCCCGGACTAGCGGGCAGCCCCAAAGAGACCCAGTACTTC,CASSPGLAGSPKETQYF
TRBV28,few,TRBJ2-7,-,TGTGCCAGCAAGCCGGGATCTCCCGCCTACGAGCAGTACTTC,CASKPGSPAYEQYF
TRBV28,-,TRBJ2-1,-,TGTGCCAGCAGCCTTAGCGGAGGAGGTCACAATGAGCAGTTCTTC,CASSLSGGGHNEQFF
TRBV10-3,few,TRBJ2-2,-,TGTGCCATCAATATGGAGGGGGTGGCGAACACCGGGGAGCTGTTTTTT,CAINMEGVANTGELFF
TRBV7-2,few,TRBJ1-3,-,TGTGCCAGCAGCTTAGTTAGCGGGGTTAGCTCTGGAAACACCATATATTTT,CASSLVSGVSSGNTIYF
TRBV14,many,TRBJ2-3,TRBD1,TGTGCCAGCAGCCAAGTTCAGGGGGTTAAACAAGCGCAGTATTTT,CASSQVQGVKQAQYF
TRBV5-1,-,TRBJ2-2,TRBD1,TGCGCCAGCAGCCCGGACAGGGTAGGCACCGGGGAGCTGTTTTTT,CASSPDRVGTGELFF
TRBV7-2,many,TRBJ2-7,-,TGTGCCAGCAGCCCGGACAGCCACGAGCGGTACTTC,CASSPDSHERYF
TRBV18,-,TRBJ2-7,-,TGTGCCAGCTCACCAAAACCTTCAAAAGGCTACGAGCAGTACTTC,CASSPKPSKGYEQYF
TRBV9,many,TRBJ1-1,-,TGTGCCAGCAGCGTAGGGATGGGGGCGACGAACACTGAAGCTTTCTTT,CASSVGMGATNTEAFF
TRBV10-3,few,TRBJ1-4,TRBD1,TGTGCCATCAGTGAGTCCGCAGGGGGCGAGGAAAAACTGTTTTTT,CAISESAGGEEKLFF
TRBV20-1,many,TRBJ1-5,-,TGCAGTGCCCTCCCGGGGGCGGGCAATCAGCCCCAGCATTTT,CSALPGAGNQPQHF
TRBV7-9,-,TRBJ2-7,-,TGTGCCAGCAGCTTAGCCAGTCCCCTTTACGAGCAGTACTTC,CASSLASPLYEQYF